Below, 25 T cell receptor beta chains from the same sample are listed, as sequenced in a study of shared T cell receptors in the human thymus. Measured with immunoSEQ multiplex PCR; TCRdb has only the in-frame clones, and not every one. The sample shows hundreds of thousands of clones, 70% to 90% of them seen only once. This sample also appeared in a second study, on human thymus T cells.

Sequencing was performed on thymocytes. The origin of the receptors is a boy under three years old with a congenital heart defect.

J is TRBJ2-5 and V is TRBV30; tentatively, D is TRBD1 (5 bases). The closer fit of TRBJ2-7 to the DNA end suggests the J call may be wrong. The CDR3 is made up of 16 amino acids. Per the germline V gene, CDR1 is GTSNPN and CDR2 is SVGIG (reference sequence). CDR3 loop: CAWRPPGQGSSYEQYF. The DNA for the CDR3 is TGTGCCTGGAGACCCCCCGGGCAGGGAAGCTCCTACGAGCAGTACTTC.

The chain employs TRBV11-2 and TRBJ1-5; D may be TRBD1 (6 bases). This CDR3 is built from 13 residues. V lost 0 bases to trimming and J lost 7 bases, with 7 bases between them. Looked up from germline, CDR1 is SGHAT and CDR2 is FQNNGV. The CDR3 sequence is CASSLDQGQPQHF. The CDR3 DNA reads TGTGCCAGCAGCTTAGATCAGGGGCAGCCCCAGCATTTT.

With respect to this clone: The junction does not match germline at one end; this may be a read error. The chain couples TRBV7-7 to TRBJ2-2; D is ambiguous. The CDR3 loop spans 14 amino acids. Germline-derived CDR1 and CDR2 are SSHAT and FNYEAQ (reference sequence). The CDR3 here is CASSLALNTGELFF. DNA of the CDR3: TGTGCTAGCAGCTTAGCATTAAACACCGGGGAGCTGTTTTTT.

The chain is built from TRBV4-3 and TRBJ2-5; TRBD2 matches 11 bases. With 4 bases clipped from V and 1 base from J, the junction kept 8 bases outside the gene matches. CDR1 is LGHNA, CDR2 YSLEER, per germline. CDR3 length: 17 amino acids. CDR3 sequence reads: CASSPSGTSGRQETQYF. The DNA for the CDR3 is TGCGCCAGCAGCCCGTCAGGGACTAGCGGACGCCAAGAGACCCAGTACTTC.

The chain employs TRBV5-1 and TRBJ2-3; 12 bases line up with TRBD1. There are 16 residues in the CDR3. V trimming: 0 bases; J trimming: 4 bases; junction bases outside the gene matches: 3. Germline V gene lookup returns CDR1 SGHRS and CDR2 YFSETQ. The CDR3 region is CASSLEGTGGADTQYF. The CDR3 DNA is TGCGCCAGCAGCTTGGAAGGGACAGGGGGCGCAGATACGCAGTATTTT.

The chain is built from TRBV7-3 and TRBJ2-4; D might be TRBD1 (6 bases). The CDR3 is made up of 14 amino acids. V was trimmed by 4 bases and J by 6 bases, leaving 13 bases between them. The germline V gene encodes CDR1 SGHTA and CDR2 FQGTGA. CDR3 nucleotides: TGTGCCAGCAGCTCCCAAGACAGGCCAAACATTCAGTACTTC. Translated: CASSSQDRPNIQYF.

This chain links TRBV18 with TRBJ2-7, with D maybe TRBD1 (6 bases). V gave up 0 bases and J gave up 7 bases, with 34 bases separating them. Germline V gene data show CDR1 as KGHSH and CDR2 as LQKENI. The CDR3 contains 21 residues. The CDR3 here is CASSPPESSIRGVVRGCEQYF. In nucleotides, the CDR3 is TGTGCCAGCTCACCACCGGAATCCTCGATCAGAGGGGTAGTCAGGGGCTGTGAGCAGTACTTC.

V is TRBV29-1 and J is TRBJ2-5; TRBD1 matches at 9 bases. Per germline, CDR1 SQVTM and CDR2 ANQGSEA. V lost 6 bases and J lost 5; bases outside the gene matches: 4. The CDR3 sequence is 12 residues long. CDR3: CSVQGQGETQYF. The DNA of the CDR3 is TGCAGCGTCCAAGGACAGGGGGAGACCCAGTACTTC.

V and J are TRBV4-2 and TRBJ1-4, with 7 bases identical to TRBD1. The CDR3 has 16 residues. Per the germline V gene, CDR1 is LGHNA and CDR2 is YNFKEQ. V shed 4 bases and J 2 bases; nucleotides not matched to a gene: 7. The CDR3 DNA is TGTGCCAGCAGCCCGGCCAGGGGGGCGACTAATGAAAAACTGTTTTTT. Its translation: CASSPARGATNEKLFF.

The chain's CDR3 is CASSLVDRDQPQHF. In DNA, the CDR3 is TGTGCCAGCAGCTTAGTCGACAGGGATCAGCCCCAGCATTTT. The chain links TRBV11-2 to TRBJ1-5; 7 positions agree with TRBD1. Germline loops: CDR1 SGHAT, CDR2 FQNNGV. Trimming cost V 1 base and J 5 bases; bases outside gene matches: 2. The CDR3 runs to 14 residues. The full variable domain, with the rest looked up from reference TRBV11-2 and TRBJ1-5, is EAGVAQSPRYKIIEKRQSVAFWCNPISGHATLYWYQQILGQGPKLLIQFQNNGVVDDSQLPKDRFSAERLKGVDSTLKIQPAKLEDSAVYLCASSLVDRDQPQHFGDGTRLSIL.

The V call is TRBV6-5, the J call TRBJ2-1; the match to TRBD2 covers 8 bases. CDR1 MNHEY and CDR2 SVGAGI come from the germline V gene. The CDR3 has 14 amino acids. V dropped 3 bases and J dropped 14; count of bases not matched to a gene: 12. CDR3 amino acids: CASSYGPAGGVEFF. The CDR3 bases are TGTGCCAGCAGTTATGGACCTGCGGGGGGTGTGGAGTTCTTC.

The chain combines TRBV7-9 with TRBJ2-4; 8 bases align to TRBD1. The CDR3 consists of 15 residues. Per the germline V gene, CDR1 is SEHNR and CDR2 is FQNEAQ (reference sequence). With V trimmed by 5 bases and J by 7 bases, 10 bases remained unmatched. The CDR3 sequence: CASSPRTGRRNIQYF. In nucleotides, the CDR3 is TGTGCCAGCAGCCCCCGGACAGGGAGGAGGAACATTCAGTACTTC.

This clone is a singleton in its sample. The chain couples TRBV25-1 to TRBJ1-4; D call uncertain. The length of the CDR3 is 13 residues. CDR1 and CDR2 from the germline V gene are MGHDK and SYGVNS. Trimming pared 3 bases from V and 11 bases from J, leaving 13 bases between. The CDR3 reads CASSDPRREKLFF. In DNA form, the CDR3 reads TGTGCCAGCAGTGACCCTAGGAGGGAGAAACTGTTTTTT.

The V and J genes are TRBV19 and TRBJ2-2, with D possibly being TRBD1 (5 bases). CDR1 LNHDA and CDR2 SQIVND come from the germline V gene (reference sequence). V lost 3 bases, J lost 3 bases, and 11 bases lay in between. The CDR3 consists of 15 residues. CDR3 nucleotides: TGTGCCAGTAGTATGCTGACAGCTCACACCGGGGAGCTGTTTTTT. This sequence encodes CASSMLTAHTGELFF.

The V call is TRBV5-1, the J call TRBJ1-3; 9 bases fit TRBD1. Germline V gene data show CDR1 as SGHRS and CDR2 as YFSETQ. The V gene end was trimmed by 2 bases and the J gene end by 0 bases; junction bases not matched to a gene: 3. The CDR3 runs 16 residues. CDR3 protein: CASSLQGASSGNTIYF. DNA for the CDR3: TGCGCCAGCAGCTTACAGGGGGCGAGCTCTGGAAACACCATATATTTT.

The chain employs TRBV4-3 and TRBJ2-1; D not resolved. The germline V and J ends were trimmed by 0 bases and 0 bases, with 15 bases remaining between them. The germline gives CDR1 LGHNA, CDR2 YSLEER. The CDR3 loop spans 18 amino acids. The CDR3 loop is CASSQDRGVNDSYNEQFF. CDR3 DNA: TGCGCCAGCAGCCAAGATCGTGGAGTCAACGACTCCTACAATGAGCAGTTCTTC.

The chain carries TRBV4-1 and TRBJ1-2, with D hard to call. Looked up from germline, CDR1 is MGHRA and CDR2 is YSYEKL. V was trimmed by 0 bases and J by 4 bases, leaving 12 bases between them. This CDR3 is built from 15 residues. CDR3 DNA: TGCGCCAGCAGCCAAGATTGGAGCCCCTTCTATGGCTACACCTTC. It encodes CASSQDWSPFYGYTF.

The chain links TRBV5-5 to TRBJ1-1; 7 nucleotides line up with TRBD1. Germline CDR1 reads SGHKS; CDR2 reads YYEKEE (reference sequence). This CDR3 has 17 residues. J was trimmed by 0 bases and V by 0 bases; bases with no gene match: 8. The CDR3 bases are TGTGCCAGCAGCTTGGCCGGACAGGCTGATTTGAACACTGAAGCTTTCTTT. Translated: CASSLAGQADLNTEAFF. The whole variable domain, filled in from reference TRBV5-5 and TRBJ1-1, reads DAGVTQSPTHLIKTRGQQVTLRCSPISGHKSVSWYQQVLGQGPQFIFQYYEKEERGRGNFPDRFSARQFPNYSSELNVNALLLGDSALYLCASSLAGQADLNTEAFFGQGTRLTVV.

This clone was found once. The DNA of the CDR3 is TGTGCCAGTAGTATTTTGGGAAGGGGCACTGAAGCTTTCTTT. Residues: CASSILGRGTEAFF. The genes are TRBV19 and TRBJ1-1; D may be TRBD1 (5 bases). Trimming took off 3 bases at V and 4 bases at J, with 12 bases between the two ends. The CDR3 contains 14 residues. The germline V gene encodes CDR1 LNHDA and CDR2 SQIVND (reference sequence). Full variable domain (remainder filled in from reference TRBV19 and TRBJ1-1): DGGITQSPKYLFRKEGQNVTLSCEQNLNHDAMYWYRQDPGQGLRLIYYSQIVNDFQKGDIAEGYSVSREKKESFPLTVTSAQKNPTAFYLCASSILGRGTEAFFGQGTRLTVV.

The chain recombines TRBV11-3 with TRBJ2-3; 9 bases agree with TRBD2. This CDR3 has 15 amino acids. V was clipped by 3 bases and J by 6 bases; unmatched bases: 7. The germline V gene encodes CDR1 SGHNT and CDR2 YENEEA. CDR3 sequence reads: CASSLREGPRDTQYF. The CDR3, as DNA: TGTGCCAGCAGCTTGCGGGAGGGCCCGCGGGATACGCAGTATTTT.

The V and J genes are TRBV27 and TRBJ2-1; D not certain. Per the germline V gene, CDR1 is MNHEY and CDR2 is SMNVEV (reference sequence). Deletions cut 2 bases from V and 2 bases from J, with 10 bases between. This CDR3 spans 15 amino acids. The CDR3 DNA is TGTGCCAGCAGTTTAATCTCCTCCGCCTACAATGAGCAGTTCTTC. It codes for CASSLISSAYNEQFF.

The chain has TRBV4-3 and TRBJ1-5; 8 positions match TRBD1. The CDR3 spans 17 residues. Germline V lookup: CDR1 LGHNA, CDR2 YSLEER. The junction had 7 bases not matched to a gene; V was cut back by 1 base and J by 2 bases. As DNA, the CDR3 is TGCGCCAGCAGCCAAGTGCGAGGACAGGGAGGCAATCAGCCCCAGCATTTT. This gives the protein CASSQVRGQGGNQPQHF.

CDR3 nucleotide sequence: TGTGCCAGCAGAGAGGGAACCGGTTTGTTCACTGAAGCTTTCTTT. Translated: CASREGTGLFTEAFF. This rearrangement joins TRBV27 to TRBJ1-1; D not resolved. Trimming took 6 bases from V and 4 from J, leaving 18 bases between them. The CDR3 has 15 residues. Germline assignment: CDR1 MNHEY and CDR2 SMNVEV (reference sequence).

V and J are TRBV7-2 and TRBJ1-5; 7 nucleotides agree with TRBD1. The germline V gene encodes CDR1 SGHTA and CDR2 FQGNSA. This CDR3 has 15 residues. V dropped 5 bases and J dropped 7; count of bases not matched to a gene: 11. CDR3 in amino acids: CASSQFDRDEQPQHF. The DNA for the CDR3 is TGTGCCAGCAGCCAATTCGACAGGGACGAGCAGCCCCAGCATTTT. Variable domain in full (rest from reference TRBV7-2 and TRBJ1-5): GAGVSQSPSNKVTEKGKDVELRCDPISGHTALYWYRQSLGQGLEFLIYFQGNSAPDKSGLPSDRFSAERTGGSVSTLTIQRTQQEDSAVYLCASSQFDRDEQPQHFGDGTRLSIL.

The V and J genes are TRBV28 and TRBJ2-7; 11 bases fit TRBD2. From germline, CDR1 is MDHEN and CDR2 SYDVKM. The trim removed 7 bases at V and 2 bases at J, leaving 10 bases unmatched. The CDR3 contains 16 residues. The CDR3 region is CASNSYMTSGTYEQYF. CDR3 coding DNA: TGTGCCAGCAATAGTTACATGACTAGCGGGACCTACGAGCAGTACTTC. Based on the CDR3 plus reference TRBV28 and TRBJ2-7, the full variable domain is DVKVTQSSRYLVKRTGEKVFLECVQDMDHENMFWYRQDPGLGLRLIYFSYDVKMKEKGDIPEGYSVSREKKERFSLILESASTNQTSMYLCASNSYMTSGTYEQYFGPGTRLTVT.